One sample yielded the 28 T cell receptor beta chains listed below, sequenced in a study of T and B cells in COVID-19 patients. Each TRB amplification used roughly 250-550 ng of genomic DNA from blood. BIOMED2 TRB-A/B primer pools were used in multiplex TRB PCR. TCRdb itself ran the multiplex PCR reads through MiXCR, one entry per CDR3 protein. The table lists about 8,400 distinct CDR3 sequences, roughly a quarter of them singletons, with 5% to 8% in the top ten. The sequenced sample consisted of blood. These receptors were taken from a human donor who had recovered from COVID-19.

This clonotype is medium-sized within its sample. The rearrangement links TRBV19 to TRBJ1-1; the D is unclear. The CDR3 spans 14 residues. Per the germline V gene, CDR1 is LNHDA and CDR2 is SQIVND (reference sequence). With 5 bases removed from V and 7 bases from J, the gap between germline ends came to 17 bases. The DNA of the CDR3 is TGTGCCAGTAGTGAAGACCGCCAAAAAGTTGAAGCTTTCTTT. This translates into CASSEDRQKVEAFF.

This clonotype showed up just a few times. The rearrangement uses TRBV12-3 or TRBV12-4 and TRBJ2-4; D not resolved. The CDR3 has 11 amino acids. V lost 1 base to trimming and J lost 15 bases, with 10 bases between them. CDR3 in amino acids: CASSLDGRRYF. The CDR3 DNA sequence: TGTGCCAGCAGTTTAGACGGGCGTCGGTACTTC.

The chain couples TRBV4-3 to TRBJ2-7; D is perhaps TRBD1 (5 bases). Germline CDR1 and CDR2: LGHNA and YSLEER. This CDR3 has 15 residues. V was clipped by 1 base and J by 3 bases, with 13 bases between them. CDR3 DNA: TGCGCCAGCAGCCAAGTGCTCCTAGGGGTCTACGAGCAGTACTTC. Amino acids: CASSQVLLGVYEQYF.

This clonotype was counted a few times. This sequence joins TRBV6-5 and TRBJ1-1; D is possibly TRBD1 (6 bases). The CDR3 has 13 residues. Germline CDR1 MNHEY, CDR2 SVGAGI. Here the CDR3 reads CACRGSGNPEAFF. DNA of the CDR3: TGTGCTTGTAGGGGGTCGGGAAATCCTGAAGCTTTCTTT.

By sample share, this clonotype is medium-sized (0.01 to 0.1%). This chain connects TRBV5-4 to TRBJ2-1; D gene ambiguous. Germline CDR1 reads SGHNT; CDR2 reads YYREEE (reference sequence). The V gene lost 2 bases and the J gene lost 7 bases, with 4 bases spanning the gap. The CDR3 sequence is 11 residues long. DNA of the CDR3: TGTGCCAGCAGCTTTTTAAATGAGCAGTTCTTC. Its protein is CASSFLNEQFF.

Notes on this clonotype: A much larger clone lies a single base off, so this may be a read error. This chain connects TRBV6-5 to TRBJ2-3, with 7 bases that match TRBD1. Looked up from germline, CDR1 is MNHEY and CDR2 is SVGAGI. The CDR3 length is 15 residues. The V segment lost 1 base and the J segment 0 bases; nucleotides outside the gene matches: 1. The CDR3 nucleotides are TGTGCCAGCAGTTACTACAGGGGCAGCACAGATACGCAGTATTTT. It specifies CASSYYRGSTDTQYF.

CDR3 sequence reads: CASSQGQARNTEAFF. The CDR3 DNA reads as TGCGCCAGCAGCCAAGGGCAGGCCAGGAACACTGAAGCTTTCTTT. The chain has TRBV4-3 and TRBJ1-1; D remains unclear. Germline V CDR1 and CDR2: LGHNA, YSLEER. Deletions cut 1 base from V and 1 base from J, with 10 bases between. This CDR3 spans 15 amino acids.

This clonotype is classed as medium-sized. The rearrangement links TRBV7-6 to TRBJ2-2; 8 bases line up with TRBD1. CDR1 and CDR2 from the germline V gene are SGHVS and FNYEAQ. The CDR3 contains 16 residues. V lost 5 bases, J lost 7 bases, and 12 bases stayed unmatched. In nucleotides, the CDR3 is TGTGCCAGCAGCACAATGGTGACAGGGGTTGGCGGGGAGCTGTTTTTT. This gives the protein CASSTMVTGVGGELFF.

By its share, this clonotype is medium-sized (0.01 to 0.1%). This sequence joins TRBV18 and TRBJ2-7; D remains unclear. The CDR3 is 13 residues long. The germline V and J ends were trimmed by 2 bases and 2 bases, with 7 bases remaining between them. Germline assignment: CDR1 KGHSH and CDR2 LQKENI. CDR3 amino acids: CASSPGQTYEQYF. The CDR3 coding sequence is TGTGCCAGCTCACCAGGGCAGACCTACGAGCAGTACTTC.

This clonotype is deemed medium-sized. The rearrangement joins TRBV19 to TRBJ2-2; maybe TRBD2 (6 bases). The CDR3 sequence is 16 residues long. V gave up 6 bases and J gave up 2 bases, with 16 bases separating them. Germline CDR1 and CDR2: LNHDA and SQIVND (reference sequence). In nucleotides, the CDR3 is TGTGCCAGTAGCCCGAGCCGGACTACCAACACCGGGGAGCTGTTTTTT. This codes for CASSPSRTTNTGELFF.

A remark on this clonotype: A read error may be the cause here, since a much bigger clone is one base away. The rearrangement uses TRBV5-4 and TRBJ2-7; 7 nucleotides align to TRBD1. The CDR3 loop spans 13 amino acids. Trimming removed 8 bases from V and 2 bases from J; junction bases left unmatched: 7. Germline CDR1 reads SGHNT; CDR2 reads YYREEE (reference sequence). The CDR3, as DNA: TGTGCCAGAAGCATACAGGGGACCTACGAGCAGTACTTC. This translates into CARSIQGTYEQYF.

This clonotype was observed a handful of times. The J gene is TRBJ1-6, the V gene TRBV20-1; no clear D gene. Deletions cut 6 bases from V and 7 bases from J, with 10 bases between. Germline lookup yields CDR1 DFQATT and CDR2 SNEGSKA (reference sequence). The length of the CDR3 is 12 residues. Here the CDR3 reads CSAPMGNSPLHF. The DNA for the CDR3 is TGCAGTGCCCCTATGGGAAATTCACCCCTCCACTTT.

In regard to this clonotype: This may be a read error: a much more frequent sequence differs by one nucleotide. This chain uses TRBV18 with TRBJ2-7, with 9 bases lining up with TRBD1. Germline CDR1 reads KGHSH; CDR2 reads LQKENI. This CDR3 is 14 amino acids long. Unmatched junction bases numbered 3, after V lost 3 bases and J lost 3 bases. CDR3 region: CASSPGTGRYEQYF. CDR3 nucleotides: TGTGCCAGCTCACCTGGGACAGGGCGCTACGAGCAGTACTTC. Complete variable domain (other parts from reference TRBV18 and TRBJ2-7): NAGVMQNPRHLVRRRGQEARLRCSPMKGHSHVYWYRQLPEEGLKFMVYLQKENIIDESGMPKERFSAEFPKEGPSILRIQQVVRGDSAAYFCASSPGTGRYEQYFGPGTRLTVT.

This clonotype appeared many times. The chain is built from TRBV24-1 and TRBJ2-1; 8 nucleotides align to TRBD2. Germline V gene sequence: CDR1 KGHDR, CDR2 SFDVKD. After removal of 6 bases from V and 8 bases from J, the junction contained 11 bases not matched to a gene. This CDR3 spans 15 amino acids. The CDR3 nucleotides are TGTGCCACCAGTTCAGCGGGAGCCACCGGGGATGAGCAGTTCTTC. It encodes CATSSAGATGDEQFF.

The chain carries TRBV7-9 and TRBJ1-2; weak D call: TRBD1 (5 bases). Germline-derived CDR1 and CDR2 are SEHNR and FQNEAQ (reference sequence). V was trimmed by 4 bases and J by 6 bases, leaving 15 bases between them. There are 14 residues in the CDR3. The CDR3 coding sequence is TGTGCCAGCAGCTCCCCGGGGGTTCTGGATGGCTACACCTTC. This codes for CASSSPGVLDGYTF. Variable domain in full (rest from reference TRBV7-9 and TRBJ1-2): DTGVSQNPRHKITKRGQNVTFRCDPISEHNRLYWYRQTLGQGPEFLTYFQNEAQLEKSRLLSDRFSAERPKGSFSTLEIQRTEQGDSAMYLCASSSPGVLDGYTFGSGTRLTVV.

CDR3 sequence (DNA): TGTGCCAGTAGTAGGGTTGGACAGGCCTACGAGCAGTACTTC. This encodes CASSRVGQAYEQYF. J is TRBJ2-7 and V is TRBV19, with 7 positions matching TRBD1. The ends lost 4 bases at V and 2 bases at J; junction bases unmatched: 5. The CDR3 contains 14 residues. Germline V gene data show CDR1 as LNHDA and CDR2 as SQIVND (reference sequence).

This clonotype was observed a handful of times. The V gene is TRBV12-3 or TRBV12-4, the J gene TRBJ1-2; D is ambiguous. The CDR3 is 12 residues long. The V end was cut by 4 bases, the J end by 7 bases, with 10 bases between. The CDR3 DNA follows: TGTGCCAGCAGTTATGAAGTGGCTGGCTACACCTTC. Amino acids: CASSYEVAGYTF.

This clonotype was detected only a few times. The V and J genes are TRBV11-1 and TRBJ2-7, with D perhaps TRBD1 or TRBD2 (6 bases each). The CDR3 has 17 residues. The V gene lost 3 bases and the J gene lost 0 bases, with 18 bases spanning the gap. Germline lookup yields CDR1 SGHAT and CDR2 FQDESV (reference sequence). For the CDR3, the DNA is TGTGCCAGCAGCTTGACTAGAGGACAGCTCACCTCCTACGAGCAGTACTTC. Its protein product is CASSLTRGQLTSYEQYF.

The V call is TRBV14, the J call TRBJ1-4; D not certain. The CDR3 is made up of 15 amino acids. Trimming pared 4 bases from V and 8 bases from J, leaving 17 bases between. In germline, CDR1 is SGHDN, CDR2 FVKESK. The CDR3 is CASSPSRTLSEKLFF. CDR3 bases: TGTGCCAGCAGCCCATCAAGAACTTTATCCGAAAAACTGTTTTTT.

This clonotype is medium-sized (0.01 to 0.1%) by share. This chain uses TRBV13 with TRBJ2-1; 7 bases map to TRBD2. This CDR3 has 18 amino acids. V trimming: 3 bases; J trimming: 0 bases; junction bases outside the gene matches: 11. The germline gives CDR1 PRHDT, CDR2 FYEKMQ (reference sequence). Here the CDR3 reads CASSFGRGVLSSYNEQFF. Written as DNA, the CDR3 is TGTGCCAGCAGCTTCGGCCGGGGGGTCCTATCCTCCTACAATGAGCAGTTCTTC. Full variable domain (missing parts from reference TRBV13 and TRBJ2-1): AAGVIQSPRHLIKEKRETATLKCYPIPRHDTVYWYQQGPGQDPQFLISFYEKMQSDKGSIPDRFSAQQFSDYHSELNMSSLELGDSALYFCASSFGRGVLSSYNEQFFGPGTRLTVL.

The CDR3, as DNA: TGCAGCGTTGGCGGACTAGCGGGAGATACGCAGTATTTT. The encoded protein is CSVGGLAGDTQYF. The J gene is TRBJ2-3, the V gene TRBV29-1; 11 positions match TRBD2. V was pared by 4 bases and J by 5 bases, with 2 bases of the junction left unmatched. This CDR3 contains 13 residues. Looked up from germline, CDR1 is SQVTM and CDR2 is ANQGSEA.

This clonotype has a handful of counts. The rearrangement joins TRBV7-2 to TRBJ2-7; tentatively, D is TRBD2 (5 bases). The CDR3 is 14 amino acids. The V gene's germline CDR1 is SGHTA and CDR2 FQGNSA. V gave up 1 base and J gave up 2 bases, with 9 bases separating them. The CDR3 is CASSLVSSPYEQYF. In DNA form, the CDR3 reads TGTGCCAGCAGCTTAGTGTCTAGCCCCTACGAGCAGTACTTC. The full variable domain, with the rest looked up from reference TRBV7-2 and TRBJ2-7, is GAGVSQSPSNKVTEKGKDVELRCDPISGHTALYWYRQSLGQGLEFLIYFQGNSAPDKSGLPSDRFSAERTGGSVSTLTIQRTQQEDSAVYLCASSLVSSPYEQYFGPGTRLTVT.

This clonotype has ten or more counts. J is TRBJ1-6 and V is TRBV6-6; TRBD1 matches at 8 bases. V was clipped by 4 bases and J by 4 bases; unmatched bases: 3. The CDR3 sequence is 15 residues long. CDR1 and CDR2 from the germline V gene are MNHNY and SVGAGI (reference sequence). CDR3 in amino acids: CASSSRQGYNSPLHF. In DNA, the CDR3 is TGTGCCAGCAGTTCCAGACAGGGGTATAATTCACCCCTCCACTTT.

This sequence joins TRBV7-2 and TRBJ1-4; TRBD1 matches 8 bases. The CDR3 spans 15 residues. Germline V gene sequence: CDR1 SGHTA, CDR2 FQGNSA. J was trimmed by 10 bases and V by 5 bases; bases with no gene match: 12. The CDR3 DNA follows: TGTGCCAGCAGCACGCAACAGGGGGGCGGGGTAAAACTGTTTTTT. This translates into CASSTQQGGGVKLFF.

This chain links TRBV20-1 with TRBJ2-7; D unclear. The CDR3 length is 14 residues. The germline V gene has CDR1 DFQATT and CDR2 SNEGSKA (reference sequence). Trimming left V 7 bases short and J 6 bases short, with 22 bases between. CDR3 protein: CSVPPPSSPVEQYF. Written as DNA, the CDR3 is TGCAGTGTCCCGCCCCCCTCATCCCCGGTCGAGCAGTACTTC.

The chain is built from TRBV7-2 and TRBJ1-1; D is uncertain. Germline V CDR1 and CDR2: SGHTA, FQGNSA. V was pared by 2 bases and J by 5 bases, with 21 bases between. This CDR3 has 17 amino acids. CDR3 loop: CASSLFAAPYGQTEAFF. The CDR3 DNA sequence: TGTGCCAGCAGCTTATTTGCCGCTCCTTATGGGCAGACTGAAGCTTTCTTT.

The chain uses TRBV28 and TRBJ2-5; the match to TRBD1 covers 8 bases. The CDR3 consists of 15 residues. Per the germline V gene, CDR1 is MDHEN and CDR2 is SYDVKM. V dropped 5 bases and J dropped 4; count of bases not matched to a gene: 9. In DNA, the CDR3 is TGTGCCAGCAGTGCACCACAGGGGGGACGAGAGACCCAGTACTTC. Its translation is CASSAPQGGRETQYF.

V is TRBV7-9 and J is TRBJ2-7, with 10 nucleotides matching TRBD2. This CDR3 has 19 amino acids. CDR1 and CDR2 (germline): SEHNR, FQNEAQ (reference sequence). The junction had 19 bases not matched to a gene; V was cut back by 5 bases and J by 3 bases. The CDR3 coding sequence is TGTGCCAGCAGCATTTCCCCGGGACTAGCGATGGGGGGACACTACGAGCAGTACTTC. It translates to CASSISPGLAMGGHYEQYF.